The source of this T cell receptor (beta chain) is a study of molecular identifiers for immune sequencing clone quantification. Study-level findings and limits: Effector cells had over 99% of their molecules in clones above 20 RNA copies, while naive cells had under 1%.

The CDR3 covers 13 residues. Germline CDR1 is LNHDA and CDR2 is SQIVND (reference sequence). Trimming cost V 3 bases and J 8 bases, with 11 bases left between them. This clonotype was counted at least ten times. The antigen is undetermined. One entry per CDR3 protein results from TCRdb running MiXCR on the PCR reads. The profile shows about 640,000 distinct CDR3 sequences, approximately 20% of them singletons. Sequencing was carried out using naive CD8+ T cells from blood, with Jurkat cell RNA spiked in. The subset is: FACS-sorted CD8+CD4-CCR7+CD45RA+ naive T cells. This TCR came from a human donor in good health. Some libraries in this study had Jurkat cell RNA spiked in. This chain links TRBV19 with TRBJ2-1, with TRBD2 as a possible D gene (5 bases). CDR3: CASSIFLAHEQFF. The CDR3 bases are TGTGCCAGTAGTATTTTTCTAGCCCATGAGCAGTTCTTC.